The 27 T cell receptor beta chains in this list originate from one sample, sequenced in a study of cytomegalovirus exposure and HLA in healthy donors. In the PCR, 60 Vbeta and 13 Jbeta primers were used. TCRdb's table, derived via immunoSEQ multiplex PCR, lists solely in-frame clones and lacks some. Counted here are under 150,000 clones, about 75% occurring once; the ten biggest clones make up roughly 1.3%. The sequenced sample was PBMCs. The source is a woman between 40 and 50 years old in good health and CMV-seronegative.

The V call is TRBV18, the J call TRBJ1-1; TRBD1 agrees at 11 bases. V lost 2 bases to trimming and J lost 2 bases; unmatched junction nucleotides: 7. The CDR3 length is 17 residues. Germline V gene sequence: CDR1 KGHSH, CDR2 LQKENI. The CDR3 nucleotides read TGTGCCAGCTCACCAACCGGGACAGGGGGGATCAACACTGAAGCTTTCTTT. It encodes CASSPTGTGGINTEAFF.

Turning to this clone: The identical CDR3 is also encoded by other nucleotide sequences in the sample. This sequence joins TRBV6-5 and TRBJ1-2; possibly TRBD1 for D (6 bases). Per the germline V gene, CDR1 is MNHEY and CDR2 is SVGAGI. V was trimmed by 6 bases and J by 2 bases, leaving 13 bases between them. The CDR3 runs 14 residues. The CDR3, as DNA: TGTGCCAGCAGAAGCCCCCAGGGGAACTATGGCTACACCTTC. This codes for CASRSPQGNYGYTF.

V usage is TRBV29-1 and J usage is TRBJ2-3; no reliable D call. The CDR3 totals 12 residues. V dropped 7 bases and J dropped 2 bases, with 10 bases sitting between them. Germline V gene lookup returns CDR1 SQVTM and CDR2 ANQGSEA. CDR3 protein: CSAHGATDTQYF. CDR3 nucleotide sequence: TGCAGCGCGCATGGAGCCACAGATACGCAGTATTTT.

This chain connects TRBV5-1 to TRBJ1-4; D is ambiguous. The CDR3 has 12 residues. V was trimmed by 3 bases and J by 5 bases, leaving 5 bases between them. The germline V gene encodes CDR1 SGHRS and CDR2 YFSETQ. For the CDR3, the DNA is TGCGCCAGCAGCTCGGGGAATGAAAAACTGTTTTTT. Amino acids: CASSSGNEKLFF.

This chain uses TRBV5-4 with TRBJ2-5, with a tentative D call TRBD1 (5 bases). Germline V gene sequence: CDR1 SGHNT, CDR2 YYREEE (reference sequence). V was shortened by 0 bases and J by 0 bases, with 6 bases between the two germline ends. This CDR3 region has 14 residues. CDR3 in DNA: TGTGCCAGCAGCTTGGGGGGCAACCAAGAGACCCAGTACTTC. It specifies CASSLGGNQETQYF.

CDR3 residues: CASTIPGSRSTEAFF. The CDR3 DNA reads as TGTGCCAGCACCATTCCCGGGTCGAGGAGCACTGAAGCTTTCTTT. The gene calls are TRBV11-2 and TRBJ1-1; D unresolved. The V and J ends lost 7 bases and 4 bases respectively, with 19 bases between them. CDR3 length: 15 amino acids. Germline-derived CDR1 and CDR2 are SGHAT and FQNNGV.

The chain has TRBV18 and TRBJ1-1, with D possibly TRBD1 on 5 matching bases. Per the germline V gene, CDR1 is KGHSH and CDR2 is LQKENI. The V and J ends lost 5 bases and 1 base respectively, with 11 bases between them. This CDR3 region has 14 residues. The CDR3 DNA reads TGTGCCAGCTCATCTTTCGACAGGAACACTGAAGCTTTCTTT. Amino acids: CASSSFDRNTEAFF.

V and J are TRBV29-1 and TRBJ1-4; weak D call: TRBD1 (6 bases). Trimming left V 0 bases short and J 4 bases short, with 6 bases between. In germline, CDR1 is SQVTM, CDR2 ANQGSEA. The CDR3 extends over 13 amino acids. The CDR3: CSVEDRGNEKLFF. The CDR3 region has the DNA TGCAGCGTTGAAGACAGGGGTAATGAAAAACTGTTTTTT.

This rearrangement joins TRBV10-3 to TRBJ1-5, with D unresolved. The CDR3 sequence is 14 residues long. Germline V gene sequence: CDR1 ENHRY, CDR2 SYGVKD. V lost 2 bases and J lost 4, with 9 bases in between. Written as DNA, the CDR3 is TGTGCCATCAGTGAGGGGCTTGTGAATCAGCCCCAGCATTTT. It translates to CAISEGLVNQPQHF.

The chain is built from TRBV5-6 and TRBJ1-1, with D uncertain. Germline CDR1 and CDR2: SGHDT and YYEEEE. The CDR3 loop spans 14 amino acids. V lost 0 bases, J lost 5 bases, and 11 bases lay in between. CDR3 sequence reads: CASSLVRVWTEAFF. CDR3 in DNA: TGTGCCAGCAGCTTGGTGCGGGTATGGACTGAAGCTTTCTTT.

This clone was seen more than once but under ten times. This chain connects TRBV19 to TRBJ1-4; TRBD1 matches at 9 bases. Trimming removed 5 bases from V and 1 base from J; junction bases left unmatched: 5. CDR1 and CDR2 from the germline V gene are LNHDA and SQIVND (reference sequence). The CDR3 covers 16 residues. Here the CDR3 DNA reads TGTGCCAGTAGTTTACAGGGGGCTCTAACTAATGAAAAACTGTTTTTT. It specifies CASSLQGALTNEKLFF.

The chain couples TRBV5-4 to TRBJ2-1; 10 bases line up with TRBD2. The CDR3 totals 15 residues. V shed 0 bases, J shed 4 bases, and the junction held 1 base outside the gene matches. CDR1 is SGHNT and CDR2 is YYREEE in the germline V gene (reference sequence). CDR3 sequence: CASSLGTSGYNEQFF. As DNA, the CDR3 is TGTGCCAGCAGCTTGGGGACTAGCGGATACAATGAGCAGTTCTTC.

The rearrangement uses TRBV4-3 and TRBJ2-5; 7 bases align to TRBD1. Germline trimming cut 0 bases from V and 3 bases from J; bases unmatched to any gene: 1. CDR1 is LGHNA, CDR2 YSLEER, per germline. This CDR3 comprises 14 residues. This CDR3 is CASSQETGEETQYF. The CDR3, as DNA: TGCGCCAGCAGCCAAGAAACAGGGGAAGAGACCCAGTACTTC.

This chain connects TRBV28 to TRBJ1-5; no clear D. CDR1 and CDR2 (germline): MDHEN, SYDVKM. The CDR3 length is 11 residues. V dropped 6 bases and J dropped 5 bases, with 5 bases sitting between them. The CDR3 reads CASSPDQPQHF. CDR3 nucleotide sequence: TGTGCCAGCAGCCCGGATCAGCCCCAGCATTTT.

The table lists this clone with a few counts. The J gene is TRBJ1-5, the V gene TRBV6-1, with D perhaps matching TRBD1 (6 bases). The CDR3 length is 14 residues. V dropped 5 bases and J dropped 5 bases, with 13 bases sitting between them. Germline CDR1 MNHNS, CDR2 SASEGT. The CDR3 DNA follows: TGTGCCAGCAGTCCCGACAGGCCAGATCAGCCCCAGCATTTT. Translated, it gives CASSPDRPDQPQHF.

This clone was recorded a few times. The chain recombines TRBV7-9 with TRBJ1-6, with 8 bases fitting TRBD1. J lost 9 bases, V lost 5 bases, and 15 bases had no gene match. This CDR3 comprises 17 residues. From germline, CDR1 is SEHNR and CDR2 FQNEAQ (reference sequence). The CDR3 bases are TGTGCCAGCAGCGCCGTCCTCGGGGACAGGCGGTCTTCACCCCTCCACTTT. Residues: CASSAVLGDRRSSPLHF.

This clone was recorded only once. The chain has TRBV7-9 and TRBJ1-1, with D possibly matching TRBD1 (6 bases). Germline V lookup: CDR1 SEHNR, CDR2 FQNEAQ (reference sequence). The CDR3 sequence is 14 residues long. The V gene lost 3 bases and the J gene lost 3 bases, with 11 bases spanning the gap. The CDR3 coding sequence is TGTGCCAGCAGCTTGCGACAGGAGGACACTGAAGCTTTCTTT. Protein product: CASSLRQEDTEAFF.

Regarding this clone: The germline gene is not matched at one end of the junction; a read error may be the cause. The chain has TRBV7-7 and TRBJ2-5, with D hard to call. This CDR3 has 12 residues. Germline assignment: CDR1 SSHAT and CDR2 FNYEAQ (reference sequence). The CDR3 loop is CASSLDGETQYF. CDR3 in DNA: TGTGCTAGCAGCTTAGACGGAGAGACCCAGTACTTC.

This clone was detected once. This sequence joins TRBV28 and TRBJ2-5, with a tentative D call TRBD2 (6 bases). V was clipped by 7 bases and J by 1 base, with 13 bases between them. Per the germline V gene, CDR1 is MDHEN and CDR2 is SYDVKM. The CDR3 is 14 residues long. In DNA form, the CDR3 reads TGTGCCAGCACCCTCGGAGGGACCCAAGAGACCCAGTACTTC. Translation: CASTLGGTQETQYF.

A single count supports this clone. The gene calls are TRBV25-1 and TRBJ1-3; D gene unclear. This CDR3 is built from 15 residues. The V end was cut by 4 bases, the J end by 4 bases, with 14 bases between. Germline assignment: CDR1 MGHDK and CDR2 SYGVNS. The CDR3 loop reads CASSGGVSPGNTIYF. CDR3 sequence (DNA): TGTGCCAGCAGTGGGGGAGTATCTCCAGGAAACACCATATATTTT.

This sequence joins TRBV28 and TRBJ1-6; D is unresolved. Trimming took 7 bases from V and 7 from J, leaving 8 bases between them. CDR1 is MDHEN and CDR2 is SYDVKM in the germline V gene. CDR3 length equals 12 residues. Written as DNA, the CDR3 is TGTGCCAGCACCGGTCCGAATTCACCCCTCCACTTT. Translation: CASTGPNSPLHF.

The V and J genes are TRBV25-1 and TRBJ2-7; TRBD1 matches at 10 bases. CDR3 length: 14 amino acids. V lost 6 bases, J lost 2 bases, and 4 bases stayed unmatched. CDR1 and CDR2 (germline): MGHDK, SYGVNS. The chain's CDR3 is CASSGTGETYEQYF. In DNA form, the CDR3 reads TGTGCCAGCAGCGGGACAGGGGAAACCTACGAGCAGTACTTC.

V and J are TRBV5-4 and TRBJ2-2; 8 bases are shared with TRBD1. The length of the CDR3 is 16 residues. Germline CDR1 SGHNT, CDR2 YYREEE (reference sequence). Trimming removed 2 bases from V and 6 bases from J; junction bases left unmatched: 9. CDR3 nucleotide sequence: TGTGCCAGCAGCTTCCAGGGGGCGCGTCGTGCCGGGGAGCTGTTTTTT. It codes for CASSFQGARRAGELFF.

The J gene is TRBJ1-2, the V gene TRBV19; D is possibly TRBD1 (5 bases). From germline, CDR1 is LNHDA and CDR2 SQIVND (reference sequence). CDR3 size: 16 residues. V was shortened by 6 bases and J by 4 bases, with 21 bases between the two germline ends. The CDR3 region is CASSTSTGGTPYGYTF. The CDR3 region has the DNA TGTGCCAGTAGCACCTCAACAGGAGGGACCCCCTATGGCTACACCTTC.

This chain links TRBV7-9 with TRBJ2-2, with D possibly being TRBD2 (6 bases). Germline lookup yields CDR1 SEHNR and CDR2 FQNEAQ (reference sequence). V shed 4 bases and J shed 2 bases, with 14 bases lying between them. This CDR3 is built from 16 residues. CDR3: CASSSPLRGNTGELFF. The DNA for the CDR3 is TGTGCCAGCAGCTCGCCCCTGCGGGGAAACACCGGGGAGCTGTTTTTT. The whole variable domain, remainder taken from reference TRBV7-9 and TRBJ2-2, is DTGVSQNPRHKITKRGQNVTFRCDPISEHNRLYWYRQTLGQGPEFLTYFQNEAQLEKSRLLSDRFSAERPKGSFSTLEIQRTEQGDSAMYLCASSSPLRGNTGELFFGEGSRLTVL.

The chain uses TRBV19 and TRBJ1-6; 7 nucleotides match TRBD1. Germline-derived CDR1 and CDR2 are LNHDA and SQIVND (reference sequence). CDR3 length: 15 amino acids. J lost 3 bases, V lost 5 bases, and 4 bases had no gene match. The CDR3 region has the DNA TGTGCCAGTAGTCCCCGACAGGGCTATAATTCACCCCTCCACTTT. Translated: CASSPRQGYNSPLHF.

The chain joins TRBV10-3 to TRBJ1-1, with TRBD1 matching 9 bases. CDR3 length: 14 amino acids. Germline CDR1 and CDR2: ENHRY and SYGVKD. The J segment lost 1 base and the V segment lost 4 bases, leaving 1 base of the junction unmatched. The DNA for the CDR3 is TGTGCCATCAGTGGACAGGGGGGGAACACTGAAGCTTTCTTT. Translated: CAISGQGGNTEAFF.